Sequencing of this T cell receptor (beta chain) was carried out in a study of CD8 T cells in Susac syndrome. CDR3 length: 15 amino acids. The ends were cut back, 5 bases at V and 0 bases at J, with 14 bases in the middle. Per germline, CDR1 MNHEY and CDR2 SMNVEV (reference sequence). Random-hexamer reverse transcription was applied to 0.5 to 1 ug RNA. MiXCR was run by TCRdb on the immunoSEQ multiplex PCR reads, yielding one entry per CDR3 protein. Of hundreds of thousands of distinct CDR3 sequences listed, about 93% are singletons. Purification of the CD8+ and CD4+ T cells relied on negative isolation, and TEMRA cells underwent FACS enrichment.

The chain has TRBV27 and TRBJ2-7, with D possibly matching TRBD1 (7 bases). The sequenced material came from CD4+ T cells from PBMCs. The receptor comes from a human donor with multiple sclerosis. This CDR3 is CASSPPGGISYEQYF. CDR3 coding DNA: TGTGCCAGCAGTCCACCAGGGGGGATCTCCTACGAGCAGTACTTC.